This TCR beta chain was documented in a study of human T cells and chemical hapten exposure. This clonotype was detected many times. TCRdb re-called the 5' RACE reads with MiXCR, one entry per CDR3 protein. The sample holds about 81,000 distinct CDR3 sequences; more than 15% are singletons and the top ten take about 6.8%. Whole blood, unfractionated, served as the material for total RNA extraction. The clonotype comes from a female donor in good health.

The CDR3 region is CASSSQVNRDYSPLHF. The CDR3 bases are TGTGCCAGCAGCTCTCAGGTTAACCGGGACTATTCACCCCTCCACTTT. The chain links TRBV7-2 to TRBJ1-6; D is perhaps TRBD1 (5 bases). Per the germline V gene, CDR1 is SGHTA and CDR2 is FQGNSA. CDR3 length: 16 amino acids. The germline V and J ends were trimmed by 4 bases and 8 bases, with 18 bases remaining between them.